Following are 14 T cell receptor beta chains from one sample sequenced in a study of T cells in localized non-small cell lung cancer. Clones were sequenced by immunoSEQ multiplex PCR, and TCRdb holds only the in-frame ones, with some missing. This sample has fewer than 15,000 clones, with 28% found just once. The sequencing here drew on lung tumor tissue, taken before any cancer treatment. Receptor source: a female donor older than 55 with stage I lung adenocarcinoma.

This clone was found a few times. V usage is TRBV23-1 and J usage is TRBJ2-1; D is unresolved. TRBV23-1 is an open reading frame whose function is uncertain. The V and J ends lost 4 bases and 0 bases respectively, with 7 bases between them. There are 14 residues in the CDR3. The CDR3 sequence: CASSPPSSYNEQFF. The CDR3, as DNA: TGCGCCAGCAGTCCCCCGAGCTCCTACAATGAGCAGTTCTTC.

This clone was counted a few times. The chain is built from TRBV9 and TRBJ1-1; TRBD1 matches 7 bases. The CDR3 is 14 amino acids. Germline V gene data show CDR1 as SGDLS and CDR2 as YYNGEE. The V gene end was trimmed by 3 bases and the J gene end by 0 bases; junction bases not matched to a gene: 2. CDR3 sequence (DNA): TGTGCCAGCAGCGGGACAGGCATGAACACTGAAGCTTTCTTT. It specifies CASSGTGMNTEAFF.

The chain is built from TRBV19 and TRBJ1-4; 7 bases are shared with TRBD1. Per the germline V gene, CDR1 is LNHDA and CDR2 is SQIVND (reference sequence). The trim removed 4 bases at V and 7 bases at J, leaving 6 bases unmatched. The CDR3 spans 14 residues. The CDR3 DNA follows: TGTGCCAGTAGTACCCAACAGGGGAGTGAAAAACTGTTTTTT. It encodes CASSTQQGSEKLFF.

A few counts support this clone. A junction boundary mismatches the germline segment, possibly from a read error. This chain links TRBV6-8 with TRBJ1-5; TRBD1 is a possible D gene (5 bases). This CDR3 region has 13 residues. CDR1 and CDR2 from the germline V gene are MNHGY and SAAAGT. This chain's CDR3 is CAISGGNNQPQHF. CDR3 bases: TGTGCCATCAGTGGGGGGAACAATCAGCCCCAGCATTTT.

This rearrangement joins TRBV11-3 to TRBJ1-4, with no clear D. The length of the CDR3 is 14 residues. The germline V and J ends were trimmed by 0 bases and 1 base, with 3 bases remaining between them. CDR1 and CDR2 from the germline V gene are SGHNT and YENEEA. The CDR3, as DNA: TGTGCCAGCAGCTTAGAGTTAACTAATGAAAAACTGTTTTTT. It is translated as CASSLELTNEKLFF.

This clone has only a few counts. J is TRBJ1-6 and V is TRBV30, with 7 bases matching TRBD1. This CDR3 has 16 amino acids. From germline, CDR1 is GTSNPN and CDR2 SVGIG (reference sequence). Unmatched junction bases numbered 10, after V lost 4 bases and J lost 4 bases. The CDR3 nucleotides are TGTGCCTGGACTCGGAAGGGGGCGGAATATAATTCACCCCTCCACTTT. It is translated as CAWTRKGAEYNSPLHF.

The chain uses TRBV15 and TRBJ1-5, with D maybe TRBD1 (5 bases). V was trimmed by 0 bases and J by 6 bases, leaving 12 bases between them. The CDR3 sequence is 15 residues long. CDR1 is LNHNV and CDR2 is YYDKDF in the germline V gene (reference sequence). CDR3 DNA sequence: TGTGCCACCAGCAGAGATCTCGGGGGATTTCAGCCCCAGCATTTT. The encoded protein is CATSRDLGGFQPQHF. The whole variable domain, filled in from reference TRBV15 and TRBJ1-5, reads DAMVIQNPRYQVTQFGKPVTLSCSQTLNHNVMYWYQQKSSQAPKLLFHYYDKDFNNEADTPDNFQSRRPNTSFCFLDIRSPGLGDTAMYLCATSRDLGGFQPQHFGDGTRLSIL.

The chain links TRBV6-8 to TRBJ2-1, with no clear D. Germline V lookup: CDR1 MNHGY, CDR2 SAAAGT. The CDR3 is 14 amino acids. Deletions cut 0 bases from V and 7 bases from J, with 10 bases between. CDR3 sequence: CASSYSPERNEQFF. The CDR3 nucleotides read TGTGCCAGCAGTTACTCCCCGGAGAGGAATGAGCAGTTCTTC.

At least ten counts were recorded for this clone. The J gene is TRBJ1-6, the V gene TRBV6-8; TRBD1 matches 10 bases. Per the germline V gene, CDR1 is MNHGY and CDR2 is SAAAGT. The CDR3 totals 14 residues. V trimming: 5 bases; J trimming: 8 bases; junction bases outside the gene matches: 3. CDR3 coding DNA: TGTGCCAGCAGTGACAGGGGGCCGGATTCACCCCTCCACTTT. Translation: CASSDRGPDSPLHF.

This clone was counted at least ten times. The chain combines TRBV9 with TRBJ2-6; weak D call: TRBD1 (6 bases). The germline V and J ends were trimmed by 0 bases and 1 base, with 17 bases remaining between them. The CDR3 contains 19 residues. From germline, CDR1 is SGDLS and CDR2 YYNGEE. The CDR3 DNA sequence: TGTGCCAGCAGCGTAGCTTCCCGGGACACAACATCTGGGGCCAACGTCCTGACTTTC. The encoded protein is CASSVASRDTTSGANVLTF.

This chain joins TRBV7-5 and TRBJ2-3; the table names TRBD1, a call not compared with the DNA. TRBV7-5 is a pseudogene. The CDR3 has 16 residues. The CDR3 spells CASSLDRQGTAIRQYF. As DNA, the CDR3 is TGTGCCAGCAGCTTAGACCGTCAGGGGACGGCAATACGGCAGTATTTT.

The chain recombines TRBV4-1 with TRBJ2-7; unclear D gene. Germline V CDR1 and CDR2: MGHRA, YSYEKL. Trimming cost V 0 bases and J 2 bases, with 11 bases left between them. The CDR3 sequence is 15 residues long. The CDR3 spells CASSQEGTAAYEQYF. CDR3 nucleotides: TGCGCCAGCAGCCAAGAGGGAACAGCAGCCTACGAGCAGTACTTC.

Notes on this clone: The limits of the CDR3 on the DNA are not certain, so only TCRdb's listed CDR3 is given. This chain links TRBV14 with TRBJ2-5; the listed D gene, TRBD1, was not tested against the DNA. Germline assignment: CDR1 SGHDN and CDR2 FVKESK. Counting both end residues, the CDR3 totals 13 amino acids. The CDR3 sequence: CASSQEVGQGNNF.

This chain uses TRBV9 with TRBJ1-1; 9 nucleotides agree with TRBD1. Germline V gene lookup returns CDR1 SGDLS and CDR2 YYNGEE. CDR3 length: 15 residues. With 0 bases clipped from V and 5 bases from J, the junction kept 5 bases outside the gene matches. The CDR3: CASSVEGTGLTEAFF. Written as DNA, the CDR3 is TGTGCCAGCAGCGTAGAAGGGACAGGGTTGACTGAAGCTTTCTTT.